One sample yielded the 16 T cell receptor beta chains listed below, sequenced in a study of T cell repertoires in cytomegalovirus infection. TCRdb recomputed calls from the reads with MiXCR, one row per CDR3 protein. This sample has some 100,000 distinct CDR3 sequences, with around 28% found just once. No antigen has been assigned to these receptors. The starting material was CD8+ T cells from cultured PBMCs, obtained from culture after CMV antigen stimulation. These receptors were taken from a human donor in good health (CMV status not recorded). Some clones in this sample may be carry-over from other donors' samples.

Many counts were recorded for this clonotype. The chain uses TRBV7-3 and TRBJ1-1; D unresolved. The CDR3 runs to 13 residues. Germline V CDR1 and CDR2: SGHTA, FQGTGA. V dropped 3 bases and J dropped 5 bases, with 10 bases sitting between them. The CDR3 sequence: CASSLFKGTEAFF. The CDR3 DNA reads as TGTGCCAGCAGCTTGTTCAAGGGTACTGAAGCTTTCTTT.

Ten or more counts support this clonotype. The chain carries TRBV7-2 and TRBJ2-3, with 8 nucleotides matching TRBD2. This CDR3 is 15 amino acids long. V was pared by 4 bases and J by 6 bases, with 9 bases of the junction left unmatched. CDR1 SGHTA and CDR2 FQGNSA come from the germline V gene. CDR3 sequence reads: CASSYSREGWDTQYF. CDR3 bases: TGTGCCAGCAGCTACTCACGGGAGGGTTGGGATACGCAGTATTTT.

The genes are TRBV7-8 and TRBJ2-3; 15 positions match TRBD2. In germline, CDR1 is SGHVS, CDR2 FQNEAQ. With 3 bases clipped from V and 3 bases from J, the junction kept 7 bases outside the gene matches. There are 18 residues in the CDR3. For the CDR3, the DNA is TGTGCCAGCAGCTTCGGACTAGCGGGGGGGATGAATACAGATACGCAGTATTTT. Its protein product is CASSFGLAGGMNTDTQYF.

This chain uses TRBV11-2 with TRBJ2-3, with TRBD1 as a possible D gene (6 bases). V shed 10 bases and J shed 0 bases, with 20 bases lying between them. The V gene's germline CDR1 is SGHAT and CDR2 FQNNGV. The CDR3 is 16 residues long. In DNA, the CDR3 is TGTGCCACCTCCGGGTTGGGGGCCCCCAGCACAGATACGCAGTATTTT. It yields the protein CATSGLGAPSTDTQYF.

This chain uses TRBV19 with TRBJ2-7, with D perhaps matching TRBD2 (6 bases). From germline, CDR1 is LNHDA and CDR2 SQIVND (reference sequence). CDR3 length: 14 residues. The germline V and J ends were trimmed by 5 bases and 1 base, with 12 bases remaining between them. Written as DNA, the CDR3 is TGTGCCAGTAGTCCCCTGGGGGGATCCTACGAGCAGTACTTC. Protein: CASSPLGGSYEQYF. Combining the CDR3 with reference TRBV19 and TRBJ2-7 gives the whole variable domain DGGITQSPKYLFRKEGQNVTLSCEQNLNHDAMYWYRQDPGQGLRLIYYSQIVNDFQKGDIAEGYSVSREKKESFPLTVTSAQKNPTAFYLCASSPLGGSYEQYFGPGTRLTVT.

The V and J genes are TRBV7-9 and TRBJ1-2, with 7 bases fitting TRBD1. Germline CDR1 and CDR2: SEHNR and FQNEAQ (reference sequence). With 4 bases clipped from V and 4 bases from J, the junction kept 0 bases outside the gene matches. There are 12 residues in the CDR3. CDR3 nucleotides: TGTGCCAGCAGCTCAGGGGGCTATGGCTACACCTTC. Its protein is CASSSGGYGYTF.

The genes are TRBV6-6 and TRBJ1-4, with D hard to call. V was pared by 6 bases and J by 8 bases, with 10 bases between. The CDR3 totals 12 residues. The germline CDR1 and CDR2 sequences are MNHNY and SVGAGI (reference sequence). The CDR3: CASRLDGEKLFF. CDR3 sequence (DNA): TGTGCCAGCAGGCTGGACGGGGAAAAACTGTTTTTT.

This sequence joins TRBV4-1 and TRBJ1-4, with TRBD1 identical over 7 bases. This CDR3 comprises 16 residues. V shed 0 bases, J shed 5 bases, and the junction held 6 bases outside the gene matches. The germline gives CDR1 MGHRA, CDR2 YSYEKL. For the CDR3, the DNA is TGCGCCAGCAGCCAAGATTGGGGACAGAAGAATGAAAAACTGTTTTTT. This translates into CASSQDWGQKNEKLFF.

This clonotype occurred many times. This chain joins TRBV27 and TRBJ2-6; D remains ambiguous. Between the trimmed V and J ends, which lost 5 bases and 2 bases, there was a span of 10 bases. The CDR3 has 15 amino acids. Germline CDR1 reads MNHEY; CDR2 reads SMNVEV (reference sequence). DNA of the CDR3: TGTGCCAGCAGTCGCTGGACCACTGGGGCCAACGTCCTGACTTTC. Translation: CASSRWTTGANVLTF.

The genes are TRBV2 and TRBJ2-3; 8 bases line up with TRBD2. V shed 7 bases and J 6 bases; nucleotides not matched to a gene: 9. Germline CDR1 SNHLY, CDR2 FYNNEI. The CDR3 covers 14 residues. CDR3 sequence: CASISRGGMDTQYF. CDR3 sequence (DNA): TGTGCCAGCATCTCTCGGGGGGGCATGGATACGCAGTATTTT.

This clonotype was detected only a few times. The chain has TRBV7-9 and TRBJ2-1; D is tentatively TRBD1 or TRBD2 (5 bases each). Trimming removed 6 bases at V and 9 bases at J, with 12 bases between. Germline V gives CDR1 SEHNR, CDR2 FQNEAQ (reference sequence). There are 12 residues in the CDR3. CDR3 sequence (DNA): TGTGCCAGCAGTTGGGGGTCCAGTGAGCAGTTCTTC. Protein sequence: CASSWGSSEQFF. Full variable domain (outside the CDR3, taken from reference TRBV7-9 and TRBJ2-1): DTGVSQNPRHKITKRGQNVTFRCDPISEHNRLYWYRQTLGQGPEFLTYFQNEAQLEKSRLLSDRFSAERPKGSFSTLEIQRTEQGDSAMYLCASSWGSSEQFFGPGTRLTVL.

The chain combines TRBV7-6 with TRBJ2-3; possibly TRBD1 for D (6 bases). Germline V gene sequence: CDR1 SGHVS, CDR2 FNYEAQ. V was pared by 3 bases and J by 2 bases, with 24 bases between. The CDR3 consists of 19 residues. The CDR3 protein is CASSFRSSPDRFATDTQYF. For the CDR3, the DNA is TGTGCCAGCAGCTTCCGTAGTAGCCCAGACAGGTTTGCCACAGATACGCAGTATTTT.

This clonotype was observed a handful of times. This sequence joins TRBV20-1 and TRBJ2-7, with TRBD2 matching 8 bases. The CDR3 sequence is 14 residues long. The junction had 9 bases not matched to a gene; V was cut back by 3 bases and J by 5 bases. CDR1 is DFQATT, CDR2 SNEGSKA, per germline (reference sequence). The CDR3, as DNA: TGCAGTGCTAGTGGTAGCGGGGTCATTCACGAGCAGTACTTC. This gives the protein CSASGSGVIHEQYF.

This chain uses TRBV19 with TRBJ2-3; possibly TRBD1 or TRBD2 for D (5 bases each). Trimming shortened V by 3 bases and J by 4 bases, and 14 bases separated the two germline ends. The CDR3 is 15 residues long. In germline, CDR1 is LNHDA, CDR2 SQIVND (reference sequence). In DNA form, the CDR3 reads TGTGCCAGTAGTATTTCAGCAGGGACGGCAGATACGCAGTATTTT. It codes for CASSISAGTADTQYF.

The gene calls are TRBV15 and TRBJ2-5, with D unresolved. The length of the CDR3 is 14 residues. Germline-derived CDR1 and CDR2 are LNHNV and YYDKDF (reference sequence). Trimming stripped 0 bases from V and 5 bases from J, with 10 bases between. CDR3 region: CATSREWERETQYF. The CDR3 DNA reads TGTGCCACCAGCAGAGAATGGGAAAGGGAGACCCAGTACTTC.

This chain links TRBV12-3 or TRBV12-4 with TRBJ2-1, with 7 bases matching TRBD1. V shed 4 bases and J 9 bases; nucleotides not matched to a gene: 6. The CDR3 consists of 13 residues. The CDR3 nucleotides are TGTGCCAGCAGTTCCACAGGGGAAGGTGAGCAGTTCTTC. Amino acid sequence: CASSSTGEGEQFF.